One and the same sample provided the 10 T cell receptor beta chains below, sequenced in a study of cytomegalovirus exposure and HLA in healthy donors. The PCR ran on 60 Vbeta and 13 Jbeta primers. The protocol was immunoSEQ multiplex PCR, while the TCRdb copy is restricted to in-frame clones and leaves out a portion. This table holds about 150,000 clones. Sequencing was done on a sample of PBMCs. The origin of the receptors is a man younger than 40 in good health and CMV-seronegative.

This chain joins TRBV5-1 and TRBJ2-5; possible D gene TRBD1, 5 bases. Matching the DNA end better, TRBJ2-7 makes the J call doubtful. Germline CDR1 SGHRS, CDR2 YFSETQ. The CDR3 is 17 residues long. CDR3 DNA: TGCGCCAGCAGCTTGGACTTACGCGCAGGGCTGGCCTACGAGCAGTACTTC. Translation: CASSLDLRAGLAYEQYF.

The chain links TRBV10-3 to TRBJ2-7; D is ambiguous. Trimming removed 6 bases at V and 4 bases at J, with 7 bases between. The CDR3 loop spans 11 amino acids. Germline V gene lookup returns CDR1 ENHRY and CDR2 SYGVKD. CDR3 sequence (DNA): TGTGCCATCAGCGTCGAGTACGAGCAGTACTTC. Its protein is CAISVEYEQYF.

V gene TRBV28 combines with J gene TRBJ2-7; tentative D call: TRBD2 (5 bases). V lost 5 bases and J 3 bases, leaving 8 bases between the germline ends. The CDR3 consists of 12 residues. The germline gives CDR1 MDHEN, CDR2 SYDVKM. The CDR3 sequence: CASSRGLYEQYF. DNA of the CDR3: TGTGCCAGCAGTCGAGGACTCTACGAGCAGTACTTC.

This chain joins TRBV6-5 and TRBJ1-3; tentative D call: TRBD1 (6 bases). This CDR3 has 13 residues. Trimming took 6 bases from V and 1 from J, leaving 7 bases between them. Per germline, CDR1 MNHEY and CDR2 SVGAGI. The CDR3 region is CASRTGSGNTIYF. The CDR3 region has the DNA TGTGCCAGCAGAACAGGGTCTGGAAACACCATATATTTT.

The gene calls are TRBV6-5 and TRBJ2-7, with 7 bases matching TRBD1. J lost 4 bases, V lost 6 bases, and 12 bases had no gene match. CDR3 length equals 15 residues. Germline loops: CDR1 MNHEY, CDR2 SVGAGI. This chain's CDR3 is CASSPPGQNFYEQYF. In DNA, the CDR3 is TGTGCCAGCAGCCCTCCGGGACAGAACTTTTACGAGCAGTACTTC.

The chain recombines TRBV6-5 with TRBJ2-7; D is unclear. Per the germline V gene, CDR1 is MNHEY and CDR2 is SVGAGI. The CDR3 spans 13 residues. V lost 3 bases to trimming and J lost 3 bases, with 9 bases between them. The CDR3 loop is CASSYLTGYEQYF. For the CDR3, the DNA is TGTGCCAGCAGTTATCTGACGGGCTACGAGCAGTACTTC.

The chain recombines TRBV5-5 with TRBJ2-3; 8 bases align to TRBD1. The germline V gene has CDR1 SGHKS and CDR2 YYEKEE (reference sequence). Trimming at V came to 1 base and at J to 4 bases, leaving 14 bases not matched to a gene. CDR3 length: 18 amino acids. The CDR3 region has the DNA TGTGCCAGCAGCTTGTCCCCCCCAGGGGGCCTCGTGTCAGATACGCAGTATTTT. Protein: CASSLSPPGGLVSDTQYF.

The V gene is TRBV7-2, the J gene TRBJ2-5; maybe TRBD2 (6 bases). The germline gives CDR1 SGHTA, CDR2 FQGNSA. This CDR3 is built from 16 residues. V was cut by 1 base and J by 4 bases, with 16 bases left in between. The CDR3 nucleotides are TGTGCCAGCAGCTTAGTTTTCTTGGGGGGAGGAGAGACCCAGTACTTC. Protein sequence: CASSLVFLGGGETQYF.

The chain links TRBV30 to TRBJ2-7; TRBD2 matches 9 bases. The J segment lost 1 base and the V segment lost 4 bases, leaving 20 bases of the junction unmatched. The germline CDR1 and CDR2 sequences are GTSNPN and SVGIG (reference sequence). This CDR3 has 19 residues. The CDR3: CAWIPLKGAGGPWSYEQYF. CDR3 bases: TGTGCCTGGATCCCGCTTAAGGGGGCGGGAGGGCCATGGTCCTACGAGCAGTACTTC.

The rearrangement links TRBV2 to TRBJ1-2; no reliable D call. This CDR3 is 13 amino acids long. Per germline, CDR1 SNHLY and CDR2 FYNNEI. Trimming pared 3 bases from V and 3 bases from J, leaving 8 bases between. The CDR3 sequence is CASSDQWYYGYTF. The CDR3 bases are TGTGCCAGCAGTGACCAGTGGTACTATGGCTACACCTTC.